The 32 T cell receptor beta chains below come from one sample, sequenced in a study of control samples from healthy donors and cancer patients. Data came from immunoSEQ multiplex PCR; TCRdb stores just in-frame clones and leaves some out. The data show 70,000 to 85,000 clones, with 84% seen just once and 11% held by the top ten. The sample was PBMCs. These receptors originate from a man in his sixties with head and neck cancer.

This clone was found once. The rearrangement links TRBV5-1 to TRBJ2-7; D perhaps matches TRBD2 (9 bases). V was trimmed by 3 bases and J by 4 bases, leaving 23 bases between them. The CDR3 length is 17 residues. CDR1 SGHRS and CDR2 YFSETQ come from the germline V gene. The CDR3, as DNA: TGCGCCAGCAGCTCGGACAGGGCTAGCGGGAAGGGGTACGAGCAGTACTTC. This encodes CASSSDRASGKGYEQYF. The full variable domain, completed using reference TRBV5-1 and TRBJ2-7, is KAGVTQTPRYLIKTRGQQVTLSCSPISGHRSVSWYQQTPGQGLQFLFEYFSETQRNKGNFPGRFSGRQFSNSRSEMNVSTLELGDSALYLCASSSDRASGKGYEQYFGPGTRLTVT.

This chain connects TRBV7-9 to TRBJ1-4; 7 positions agree with TRBD1. The germline V gene encodes CDR1 SEHNR and CDR2 FQNEAQ (reference sequence). J lost 8 bases, V lost 2 bases, and 8 bases had no gene match. This CDR3 has 15 residues. For the CDR3, the DNA is TGTGCCAGCAGCTTAAAGCTTGACAGGGTGGAAAAACTGTTTTTT. Translation gives CASSLKLDRVEKLFF.

This clone was recorded once. The chain has TRBV6-6 and TRBJ2-1; 7 bases agree with TRBD2. The CDR3 is 13 residues long. V shed 7 bases and J 5 bases; nucleotides not matched to a gene: 5. Germline CDR1 reads MNHNY; CDR2 reads SVGAGI (reference sequence). CDR3 region: CASTRGENNEQFF. The DNA for the CDR3 is TGTGCCAGCACCCGGGGGGAAAACAATGAGCAGTTCTTC.

The chain employs TRBV29-1 and TRBJ1-5; D gene unclear. From germline, CDR1 is SQVTM and CDR2 ANQGSEA. The CDR3 extends over 14 amino acids. V was trimmed by 6 bases and J by 0 bases, leaving 12 bases between them. The CDR3 loop reads CSVCSGNSNQPQHF. The CDR3 DNA is TGCAGCGTCTGCTCGGGTAATAGCAATCAGCCCCAGCATTTT.

This clone was seen at least ten times. This rearrangement joins TRBV4-2 to TRBJ2-7; 10 bases are a match to TRBD2. V dropped 0 bases and J dropped 4; count of bases not matched to a gene: 6. The length of the CDR3 is 16 residues. CDR1 and CDR2 from the germline V gene are LGHNA and YNFKEQ. The CDR3 DNA reads TGTGCCAGCAGCCAAGATAGCGGGAGGTACGGATACGAGCAGTACTTC. As protein: CASSQDSGRYGYEQYF.

CDR3 region: CASSQGGGLEGETQYF. The DNA for the CDR3 is TGTGCCAGCAGTCAAGGAGGGGGGTTGGAAGGAGAGACCCAGTACTTC. The gene calls are TRBV7-9 and TRBJ2-5, with D perhaps matching TRBD1 or TRBD2 (6 bases each). Germline loops: CDR1 SEHNR, CDR2 FQNEAQ (reference sequence). The V end lost 6 bases, the J end lost 4 bases, and 21 bases lay between the germline ends. This CDR3 has 16 residues.

The chain recombines TRBV4-1 with TRBJ1-3, with D unresolved. Germline V gene data show CDR1 as MGHRA and CDR2 as YSYEKL. The CDR3 is 12 residues long. Trimming took 4 bases from V and 4 from J, leaving 5 bases between them. The CDR3 DNA reads TGCGCCAGCAGCCTTATCGGAAACACCATATATTTT. It codes for CASSLIGNTIYF.

V gene TRBV28 combines with J gene TRBJ2-7; D unclear. CDR3 length equals 13 residues. CDR1 is MDHEN and CDR2 is SYDVKM in the germline V gene. The V gene lost 7 bases and the J gene lost 3 bases, with 13 bases spanning the gap. The CDR3 sequence is CASMDGSRYEQYF. The CDR3 DNA reads as TGTGCCAGCATGGACGGGTCTCGCTACGAGCAGTACTTC.

The chain links TRBV5-6 to TRBJ2-3; perhaps TRBD2 as D (5 bases). V lost 0 bases, J lost 4 bases, and 12 bases lay in between. The CDR3 length is 15 residues. Germline CDR1 is SGHDT and CDR2 is YYEEEE. The CDR3 reads CASSLVGSGPDTQYF. The CDR3 DNA reads TGTGCCAGCAGCTTGGTAGGGAGTGGTCCAGATACGCAGTATTTT.

This chain uses TRBV2 with TRBJ2-5; D is tentatively TRBD1 or TRBD2 (5 bases each). CDR1 SNHLY and CDR2 FYNNEI come from the germline V gene. This CDR3 has 15 amino acids. Trimming left V 6 bases short and J 5 bases short, with 19 bases between. This CDR3 is CASSQEGTGGETQYF. The CDR3, as DNA: TGTGCCAGCAGCCAAGAGGGGACGGGCGGCGAGACCCAGTACTTC.

The chain couples TRBV7-9 to TRBJ1-6; 8 bases agree with TRBD1. Germline V gene sequence: CDR1 SEHNR, CDR2 FQNEAQ (reference sequence). J was trimmed by 1 base and V by 4 bases; bases with no gene match: 3. The CDR3 is made up of 16 amino acids. The CDR3 spells CASSSNRGSYNSPLHF. Written as DNA, the CDR3 is TGTGCCAGCAGCTCCAACAGGGGGTCCTATAATTCACCCCTCCACTTT.

The chain combines TRBV11-2 with TRBJ2-4; unclear D gene. V lost 0 bases, J lost 6 bases, and 12 bases lay in between. The CDR3 sequence is 15 residues long. Per the germline V gene, CDR1 is SGHAT and CDR2 is FQNNGV. This chain's CDR3 is CASSLEGSLGNIQYF. CDR3 in DNA: TGTGCCAGCAGCTTAGAAGGTTCTTTAGGAAACATTCAGTACTTC.

The rearrangement links TRBV3-1 (or the pseudogene TRBV3-2) to TRBJ2-5; TRBD1 is a possible D gene (6 bases). CDR3 size: 16 residues. Germline CDR1 and CDR2: LGHDT and YNNKEL (reference sequence). V was shortened by 1 base and J by 5 bases, with 17 bases between the two germline ends. CDR3 DNA sequence: TGTGCCAGCAGCCAAGGGGGCAGGGGATCTGTTGAGACCCAGTACTTC. The encoded protein is CASSQGGRGSVETQYF.

This chain links TRBV28 with TRBJ2-2, with 9 nucleotides matching TRBD1. The CDR3 has 17 amino acids. Germline V gene sequence: CDR1 MDHEN, CDR2 SYDVKM. With V trimmed by 3 bases and J by 6 bases, 11 bases remained unmatched. CDR3 loop: CASSFGGQGMGSGELFF. In DNA form, the CDR3 reads TGTGCCAGCAGTTTTGGGGGACAGGGAATGGGATCCGGGGAGCTGTTTTTT.

CDR3 sequence: CASALFTNYGYTF. The CDR3 coding sequence is TGTGCTAGTGCCCTGTTTACTAACTATGGCTACACCTTC. This chain joins TRBV12-5 and TRBJ1-2; D remains ambiguous. The V gene lost 7 bases and the J gene lost 0 bases, with 9 bases spanning the gap. The V gene's germline CDR1 is LGHNT and CDR2 FRNRAP. This CDR3 comprises 13 residues.

This chain joins TRBV6-5 and TRBJ2-7, with 13 positions matching TRBD2. CDR3 size: 16 residues. The germline V gene encodes CDR1 MNHEY and CDR2 SVGAGI. J was trimmed by 5 bases and V by 2 bases; bases with no gene match: 6. CDR3 in DNA: TGTGCCAGCAGTTACGGACTAGCGGGAGTGGGAAACGAGCAGTACTTC. This sequence encodes CASSYGLAGVGNEQYF.

V and J are TRBV7-2 and TRBJ2-7; D possibly corresponds to TRBD2 (5 bases). The CDR3 sequence is 14 residues long. Germline-derived CDR1 and CDR2 are SGHTA and FQGNSA. Trimming took 5 bases from V and 7 from J, leaving 18 bases between them. CDR3 sequence (DNA): TGTGCCAGCAGCCTTTCCGGAATTACTAGGGAGCAGTACTTC. Its translation is CASSLSGITREQYF.

This clone was counted a few times. The chain employs TRBV4-1 and TRBJ2-1; TRBD2 is a possible D gene (6 bases). Germline CDR1 reads MGHRA; CDR2 reads YSYEKL. The CDR3 runs to 12 residues. Trimming took 3 bases from V and 9 from J, leaving 9 bases between them. For the CDR3, the DNA is TGCGCCAGCAGCCAGTTGGGAGGTGAGCAGTTCTTC. It is translated as CASSQLGGEQFF.

The genes are TRBV5-6 and TRBJ2-3, with TRBD2 matching over 9 bases. The CDR3 length is 17 residues. The germline V gene has CDR1 SGHDT and CDR2 YYEEEE. V gave up 2 bases and J gave up 3 bases; unmatched junction bases: 10. CDR3 in DNA: TGTGCCAGCAGCTTCTTGATAGGTAGCGGGAGTACAGATACGCAGTATTTT. It yields the protein CASSFLIGSGSTDTQYF.

This chain uses TRBV19 with TRBJ2-6; the match to TRBD1 covers 11 bases. With V trimmed by 4 bases and J by 2 bases, 4 bases remained unmatched. The CDR3 sequence is 17 residues long. Germline CDR1 LNHDA, CDR2 SQIVND (reference sequence). In nucleotides, the CDR3 is TGTGCCAGTAGTAAGGGACAGGGGGTAACTGGGGCCAACGTCCTGACTTTC. This translates into CASSKGQGVTGANVLTF.

The genes are TRBV5-4 and TRBJ2-7; TRBD1 matches 7 bases. The CDR3 length is 13 residues. The V and J ends lost 4 bases and 2 bases, in that order; junction bases with no gene match: 3. Germline-derived CDR1 and CDR2 are SGHNT and YYREEE (reference sequence). CDR3 protein: CASSPQGAYEQYF. DNA for the CDR3: TGTGCCAGCAGCCCCCAGGGGGCCTACGAGCAGTACTTC.

V usage is TRBV4-1 and J usage is TRBJ1-2, with D tentatively TRBD1 (6 bases). The germline V and J ends were trimmed by 1 base and 1 base, with 16 bases remaining between them. Germline loops: CDR1 MGHRA, CDR2 YSYEKL. CDR3 length equals 17 residues. CDR3 residues: CASSQVLDSYYNYGYTF. CDR3 sequence (DNA): TGCGCCAGCAGCCAAGTTCTGGACAGCTACTATAACTATGGCTACACCTTC.

CDR3 coding DNA: TGTGCCAGCAGCTTAGGAGGGGACAGCCGGGAGACCCAGTACTTC. It encodes CASSLGGDSRETQYF. The V call is TRBV7-6, the J call TRBJ2-5, with 7 bases that match TRBD1. This CDR3 has 15 amino acids. CDR1 SGHVS and CDR2 FNYEAQ come from the germline V gene. J was trimmed by 5 bases and V by 1 base; bases with no gene match: 7. The full variable domain, with the rest looked up from reference TRBV7-6 and TRBJ2-5, is GAGVSQSPRYKVTKRGQDVALRCDPISGHVSLYWYRQALGQGPEFLTYFNYEAQQDKSGLPNDRFSAERPEGSISTLTIQRTEQRDSAMYRCASSLGGDSRETQYFGPGTRLLVL.

The CDR3 sequence: CASSGRPHEQFF. Here the CDR3 DNA reads TGTGCCAGCAGCGGTAGACCGCATGAGCAGTTCTTC. This chain joins TRBV6-4 and TRBJ2-1; D is undetermined. From germline, CDR1 is MRHNA and CDR2 SNTAGT. The V and J ends lost 6 bases and 8 bases respectively, with 11 bases between them. There are 12 residues in the CDR3.

The chain combines TRBV4-2 with TRBJ2-7, with TRBD1 matching 10 bases. This CDR3 has 15 residues. The germline V gene has CDR1 LGHNA and CDR2 YNFKEQ. After removal of 0 bases from V and 4 bases from J, the junction contained 3 bases not matched to a gene. The CDR3 bases are TGTGCCAGCAGCCAAGAGGGACAGGGGCGTTACGAGCAGTACTTC. This gives the protein CASSQEGQGRYEQYF.

This clone is deemed medium-sized. The chain recombines TRBV6-5 with TRBJ2-7; D assignment may be TRBD1 or TRBD2 (7 bases each). Germline loops: CDR1 MNHEY, CDR2 SVGAGI. The CDR3 loop spans 16 amino acids. Trimming removed 0 bases at V and 2 bases at J, with 14 bases between. This CDR3 is CASSYSRAGGAYEQYF. CDR3 DNA sequence: TGTGCCAGCAGTTACTCGAGGGCAGGGGGGGCCTACGAGCAGTACTTC.

The J gene is TRBJ1-5, the V gene TRBV28, with 8 bases fitting TRBD1. CDR1 is MDHEN and CDR2 is SYDVKM in the germline V gene. The CDR3 has 19 residues. The V and J ends lost 3 bases and 0 bases, in that order; junction bases with no gene match: 13. In DNA, the CDR3 is TGTGCCAGCAGTTTTCGTTGGCGGGGACAGGCTTATAGCAATCAGCCCCAGCATTTT. This codes for CASSFRWRGQAYSNQPQHF.

This rearrangement joins TRBV28 to TRBJ1-2; 7 nucleotides agree with TRBD1. V lost 5 bases to trimming and J lost 2 bases; unmatched junction nucleotides: 5. Germline values: CDR1 MDHEN, CDR2 SYDVKM. The CDR3 is made up of 14 amino acids. CDR3: CASSPGDRNYGYTF. The CDR3 region has the DNA TGTGCCAGCAGTCCCGGGGACAGAAACTATGGCTACACCTTC.

This chain uses TRBV15 with TRBJ1-5; 9 bases map to TRBD1. Germline CDR1 is LNHNV and CDR2 is YYDKDF (reference sequence). The CDR3 runs to 15 residues. The ends lost 1 base at V and 5 bases at J; junction bases unmatched: 3. This CDR3 is CATSRARTGDQPQHF. As DNA, the CDR3 is TGTGCCACCAGCAGAGCCAGGACAGGGGATCAGCCCCAGCATTTT.

The rearrangement uses TRBV4-1 and TRBJ1-1; D is ambiguous. The CDR3 contains 14 residues. Trimming took 4 bases from V and 1 from J, leaving 10 bases between them. Germline lookup yields CDR1 MGHRA and CDR2 YSYEKL. The CDR3 nucleotides read TGCGCCAGCAGCCTGGGGAGCTGGAACACTGAAGCTTTCTTT. Protein sequence: CASSLGSWNTEAFF.

The chain carries TRBV5-1 and TRBJ2-7; the match to TRBD1 covers 9 bases. The CDR3 totals 14 residues. In germline, CDR1 is SGHRS, CDR2 YFSETQ. The V gene end was trimmed by 0 bases and the J gene end by 5 bases; junction bases not matched to a gene: 3. Written as DNA, the CDR3 is TGCGCCAGCAGCTTGGTACAGGGGGCAAACGAGCAGTACTTC. It yields the protein CASSLVQGANEQYF.

There are a few counts of this clone. This chain connects TRBV3-1 (or the pseudogene TRBV3-2) to TRBJ2-5; perhaps TRBD2 as D (6 bases). The germline V gene encodes CDR1 LGHDT and CDR2 YNNKEL (reference sequence). Trimming shortened V by 6 bases and J by 5 bases, and 19 bases separated the two germline ends. The CDR3 runs to 15 residues. In DNA, the CDR3 is TGTGCCAGCAGTCCTTTGGGGGGTATAGTGGAGACCCAGTACTTC. Translation: CASSPLGGIVETQYF.